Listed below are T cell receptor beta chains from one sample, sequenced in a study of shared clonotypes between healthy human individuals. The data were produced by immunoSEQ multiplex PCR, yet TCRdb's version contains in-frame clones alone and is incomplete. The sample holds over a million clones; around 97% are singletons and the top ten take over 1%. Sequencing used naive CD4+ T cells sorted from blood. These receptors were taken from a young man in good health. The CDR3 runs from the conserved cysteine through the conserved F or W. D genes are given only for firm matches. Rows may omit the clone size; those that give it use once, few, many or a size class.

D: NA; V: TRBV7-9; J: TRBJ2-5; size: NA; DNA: TGTGCCAGCAGCACGTACCGGGGTGGAAGAGGCGAGACCCAGTACTTC; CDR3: CASSTYRGGRGETQYF
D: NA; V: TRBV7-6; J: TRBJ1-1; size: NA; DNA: TGTGCCAGCAGCTTCCAAACAGGGGAAGCTTTCTTT; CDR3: CASSFQTGEAFF
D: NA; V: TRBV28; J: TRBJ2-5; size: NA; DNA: TGTGCCAGCAGTCCCAGGGTGGAGACCCAGTACTTC; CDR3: CASSPRVETQYF
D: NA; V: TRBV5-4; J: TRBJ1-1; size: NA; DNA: TGTGCCAGCAGCCACATACCGGGACAGAACACTGAAGCTTTCTTT; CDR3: CASSHIPGQNTEAFF
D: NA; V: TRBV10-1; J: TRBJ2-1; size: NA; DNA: TGCGCCAGCAGTGAGTCGTGGGGAAGCACCTACAATGAGCAGTTCTTC; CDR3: CASSESWGSTYNEQFF
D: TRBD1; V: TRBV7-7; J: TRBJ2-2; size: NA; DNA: TGTGCCAGCAGCTTAGCCCTTTTTCGGGACAGGGAGCCTCACACCGGGGAGCTGTTTTTT; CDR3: CASSLALFRDREPHTGELFF
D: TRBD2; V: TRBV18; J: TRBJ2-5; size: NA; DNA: TGTGCCAGCTCACCTCAGATTCAGACTAGCGGGAAATCCGCAGAGACCCAGTACTTC; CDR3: CASSPQIQTSGKSAETQYF
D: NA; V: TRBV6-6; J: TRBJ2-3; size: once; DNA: TGTGCCAGCAGTTACTCGTCGGACCGGGGTCTGCATACGCAGTATTTT; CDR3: CASSYSSDRGLHTQYF
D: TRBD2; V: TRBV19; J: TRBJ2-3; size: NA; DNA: TGTGCCAGTAGTAGGGGACTAGCGGTTAGCACAGATACGCAGTATTTT; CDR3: CASSRGLAVSTDTQYF
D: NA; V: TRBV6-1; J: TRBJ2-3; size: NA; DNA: TGTGCCAGCAGTGAACCCTGGGGACCAAGCACAGATACGCAGTATTTT; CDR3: CASSEPWGPSTDTQYF
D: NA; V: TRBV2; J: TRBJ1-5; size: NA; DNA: TGTGCCAGTGCGGACAGCTTACAGCCCCAGCATTTT; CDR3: CASADSLQPQHF
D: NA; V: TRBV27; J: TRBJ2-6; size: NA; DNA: TGTGCCAGCAGTCCGACAGGGAGGGGGGGGTCTGGGGCCAACGTCCTGACTTTC; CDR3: CASSPTGRGGSGANVLTF
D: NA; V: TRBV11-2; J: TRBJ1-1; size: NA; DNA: TGTGCCAGCAGCTTGCCAGGTGAAGCTTTCTTT; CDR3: CASSLPGEAFF
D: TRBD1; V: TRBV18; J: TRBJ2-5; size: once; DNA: TGTGCCAGCTCAGCGTATTCCGGGACAGGAATGGGAGAGACCCAGTACTTC; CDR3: CASSAYSGTGMGETQYF
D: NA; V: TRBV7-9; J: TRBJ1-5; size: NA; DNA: TGTGCCAGCAGCTTAGAGGCACCTAATCAGCCCCAGCATTTT; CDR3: CASSLEAPNQPQHF
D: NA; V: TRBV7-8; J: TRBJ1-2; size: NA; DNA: TGTGCCAGCAGCCTCACCCGTGGGGGCTATGGCTACACCTTC; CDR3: CASSLTRGGYGYTF
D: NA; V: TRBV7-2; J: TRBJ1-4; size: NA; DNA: TGTGCCAGCAGCACTCCTCAGGGTCGACGGGCTGAAAAACTGTTTTTT; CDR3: CASSTPQGRRAEKLFF
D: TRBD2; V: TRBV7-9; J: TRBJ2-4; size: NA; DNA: TGTGCCAGCAGCTTGGTTGCGGGAGTTGGGGGACTAGCCAAAAACATTCAGTACTTC; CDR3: CASSLVAGVGGLAKNIQYF
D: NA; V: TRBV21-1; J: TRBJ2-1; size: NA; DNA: TGTGCCAGCAGCAAAGAGGCGGGAGAGGGATACAATGAGCAGTTCTTC; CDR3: CASSKEAGEGYNEQFF
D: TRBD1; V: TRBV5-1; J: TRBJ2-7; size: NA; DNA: TGCGCCAGCAGCAGGATAGGGACAGGCCAGACCTCCGAGCAGTACTTC; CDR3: CASSRIGTGQTSEQYF
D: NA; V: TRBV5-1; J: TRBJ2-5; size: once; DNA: TGCGCCAGCAGCTTGGGGGGTTCCAAAGAGACCCAGTACTTC; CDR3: CASSLGGSKETQYF
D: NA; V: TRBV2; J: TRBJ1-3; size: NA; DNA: TGTGCCAGCAGTGAAACTGGGGTGCGCTCTGGAAACACCATATATTTT; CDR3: CASSETGVRSGNTIYF
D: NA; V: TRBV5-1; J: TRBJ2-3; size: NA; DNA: TGCGCCAGCAGCTTCGCGGACCACACAGATACGCAGTATTTT; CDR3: CASSFADHTDTQYF
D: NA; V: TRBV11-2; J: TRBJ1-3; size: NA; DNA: TGTGCCAGCAGCTTACGAGGGGGTTCTGGAAACACCATATATTTT; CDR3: CASSLRGGSGNTIYF
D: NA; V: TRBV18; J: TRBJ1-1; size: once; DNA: TGTGCCAGCTCCGGGGGGAACATGAACACTGAAGCTTTCTTT; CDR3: CASSGGNMNTEAFF
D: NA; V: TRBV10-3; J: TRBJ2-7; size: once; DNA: TGTGCCATCACCCGCGGCGAAGGGGCGGCCGAGCAGTACTTC; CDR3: CAITRGEGAAEQYF
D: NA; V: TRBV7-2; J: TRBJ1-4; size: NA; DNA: TGTGCCAGCAGCTTATCCATTCTCCGGGACAAGGCTAATGAAAAACTGTTTTTT; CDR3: CASSLSILRDKANEKLFF
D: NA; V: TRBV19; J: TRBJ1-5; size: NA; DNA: TGTGCCAGTAGTATATATGGGGGCGATCAGCCCCAGCATTTT; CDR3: CASSIYGGDQPQHF
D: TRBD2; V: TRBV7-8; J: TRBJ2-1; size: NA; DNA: TGTGCCAGCAGCCCTAGCGGGAGAAGTTTCGGTGAGCAGTTCTTC; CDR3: CASSPSGRSFGEQFF